The 11 T cell receptor beta chains given below trace back to one sample, sequenced in a study of blood T cell repertoires in COVID-19 (dated by TCRdb to 2018 to 2020). The method was the immunoSEQ multiplex PCR assay. Here the immuneACCESS table is served through TCRdb, limited to in-frame sequences with V and J called. Missing clones are a known gap in these copies; in checked studies unresolved V genes cover under half, and the rest lacks a known reason. A total of 250,000 to 300,000 clones appear in this sample, less than 90% of them only once. About an eighth of the sample goes to the ten largest clones. The source material was peripheral blood. The receptor set was obtained from a woman in her 70s with COVID-19, enrolled during active disease.

The chain links TRBV27 to TRBJ1-2; 9 nucleotides line up with TRBD1. V lost 6 bases to trimming and J lost 4 bases; unmatched junction nucleotides: 9. Germline values: CDR1 MNHEY, CDR2 SMNVEV (reference sequence). The CDR3 runs 15 residues. The CDR3 DNA sequence: TGTGCCAGCAGCAACCATGGGACAGGGACCTATGGCTACACCTTC. Amino acid sequence: CASSNHGTGTYGYTF.

The DNA of the CDR3 is TGTGCCAGCAGCGGGGACAGGGGAAATGAGCAGTTCTTC. It yields the protein CASSGDRGNEQFF. This sequence joins TRBV9 and TRBJ2-1; 10 bases agree with TRBD1. There are 13 residues in the CDR3. Per germline, CDR1 SGDLS and CDR2 YYNGEE. The ends lost 3 bases at V and 7 bases at J; junction bases unmatched: 1.

The chain uses TRBV11-2 and TRBJ1-2; 8 bases are shared with TRBD1. This CDR3 region has 16 residues. CDR1 and CDR2 from the germline V gene are SGHAT and FQNNGV. After removal of 2 bases from V and 2 bases from J, the junction contained 7 bases not matched to a gene. DNA of the CDR3: TGTGCCAGCAGCTTATTCGGCCAGGGGGCGAACTATGGCTACACCTTC. It is translated as CASSLFGQGANYGYTF.

In this sample, this clone turned up many times. This rearrangement joins TRBV30 to TRBJ1-2; TRBD1 might be the D (5 bases). Per germline, CDR1 GTSNPN and CDR2 SVGIG (reference sequence). The CDR3 spans 15 residues. The germline V and J ends were trimmed by 3 bases and 5 bases, with 19 bases remaining between them. The chain's CDR3 is CAWRRGDGGLYGYTF. The DNA of the CDR3 is TGTGCCTGGAGGCGGGGGGACGGAGGACTTTATGGCTACACCTTC.

The J gene is TRBJ1-3, the V gene TRBV5-6, with D unclear. V was clipped by 0 bases and J by 0 bases, with 13 bases between them. The CDR3 has 17 residues. From germline, CDR1 is SGHDT and CDR2 YYEEEE. This CDR3 reads CASSLAPSGYSGNTIYF. The CDR3, as DNA: TGTGCCAGCAGCTTGGCGCCTTCCGGTTACTCTGGAAACACCATATATTTT.

The gene calls are TRBV28 and TRBJ2-7, with D possibly TRBD2 on 5 matching bases. Germline V lookup: CDR1 MDHEN, CDR2 SYDVKM. The CDR3 has 15 amino acids. The V gene lost 5 bases and the J gene lost 3 bases, with 17 bases spanning the gap. The CDR3 region is CASSPPRGFGYEQYF. CDR3 DNA: TGTGCCAGCAGTCCCCCCCGCGGGTTTGGCTACGAGCAGTACTTC.

The chain carries TRBV5-8 and TRBJ2-2; 11 bases line up with TRBD1. There are 16 residues in the CDR3. J gave up 8 bases and V 4 bases, and 10 bases lay outside the gene matches. The germline CDR1 and CDR2 sequences are SGHTS and YDEGEE. The CDR3 DNA reads as TGTGCCAGCAGCCCCAACGGACAGGGGGCTAGGGGGGAGCTGTTTTTT. Translating gives CASSPNGQGARGELFF.

This clone was detected once. This sequence joins TRBV14 and TRBJ2-1, with 7 positions matching TRBD1. V was pared by 4 bases and J by 8 bases, with 11 bases of the junction left unmatched. The CDR3 is made up of 15 amino acids. Germline CDR1 is SGHDN and CDR2 is FVKESK. DNA of the CDR3: TGTGCCAGCAGCCTCCTAAACCACAGGGGACATGAGCAGTTCTTC. Translated, it gives CASSLLNHRGHEQFF. The complete variable domain, with remaining parts taken from reference TRBV14 and TRBJ2-1, reads EAGVTQFPSHSVIEKGQTVTLRCDPISGHDNLYWYRRVMGKEIKFLLHFVKESKQDESGMPNNRFLAERTGGTYSTLKVQPAELEDSGVYFCASSLLNHRGHEQFFGPGTRLTVL.

This chain joins TRBV19 and TRBJ1-1; D not certain. V was clipped by 2 bases and J by 3 bases, with 10 bases between them. The CDR3 consists of 14 residues. Germline CDR1 LNHDA, CDR2 SQIVND (reference sequence). CDR3 sequence reads: CASSITGLDTEAFF. The CDR3 DNA reads TGTGCCAGTAGTATAACGGGTCTGGACACTGAAGCTTTCTTT.

The chain couples TRBV28 to TRBJ1-4; D may be TRBD1 (5 bases). The CDR3 covers 15 residues. The germline V gene encodes CDR1 MDHEN and CDR2 SYDVKM. Trimming took 1 base from V and 4 from J, leaving 10 bases between them. CDR3 region: CASSLSGFSNEKLFF. As DNA, the CDR3 is TGTGCCAGCAGTTTATCAGGGTTCAGTAATGAAAAACTGTTTTTT.

The chain uses TRBV27 and TRBJ1-4, with D tentatively TRBD1 (6 bases). V shed 6 bases and J shed 7 bases, with 18 bases lying between them. The CDR3 spans 15 residues. Germline V CDR1 and CDR2: MNHEY, SMNVEV (reference sequence). CDR3 residues: CASRDLRQAPEKLFF. The CDR3 DNA reads TGTGCCAGCAGGGACCTAAGACAGGCCCCTGAAAAACTGTTTTTT.